This T cell receptor (beta chain) stems from a study of Ad26.COV2.S vaccination and SARS-CoV-2 variants. Study-level points and caveats: It was reported that spike-specific CD8+ and CD4+ T cell responses were substantially broad after vaccination. Vaccinated individuals (as opposed to placebo recipients) had higher spike-specific TCR breadth.

The treatment here: some 19 received Ad26.COV2.S at low or high dose, single or two shots; 5 received placebo; per-sample allocation not given. Each sample was drawn 63 days after the first injection (of vaccine or placebo). The sample came from a Boston adult aged 18-55 years. Ad26.COV2.S expressed prefusion-stabilized spike from the original Wuhan strain. The CDR3 spans 14 residues. With V trimmed by 3 bases and J by 3 bases, 5 bases remained unmatched. The V gene's germline CDR1 is SGHDT and CDR2 YYEEEE. Remarks on this clone: The antigen is not known.

Data came from immunoSEQ multiplex PCR; TCRdb stores just in-frame clones and leaves some out. Of 440,000 or so clones listed, about 92% are singletons. This TCR was sampled from a person between 18 and 59 years old who received the Ad26.COV2.S COVID-19 vaccine or a placebo. The sequencing used peripheral blood, collected in a trial of Ad26.COV2.S vaccine versus placebo. The chain couples TRBV5-6 to TRBJ1-2; 7 nucleotides align to TRBD1. The CDR3: CASSWADRDYGYTF. CDR3 sequence (DNA): TGTGCCAGCAGCTGGGCCGACAGGGACTATGGCTACACCTTC.